A selection of T cell receptor beta chains follows, all from one sample in a study of shared clonotypes between healthy human individuals. The repertoire was sequenced with immunoSEQ multiplex PCR; TCRdb's copy has only in-frame clones and lacks some. This table holds roughly 2,000,000 clones, less than 95% found once. Specimen: naive CD8+ T cells sorted from blood. The receptors were gathered from a man aged 18 to 30 in good health. Both conserved end residues are part of each CDR3. A D gene is named only where the DNA matches it firmly. Where a row states a size, it is once, few, many or the class of an expanded clone; other rows omit it.

v_gene,abundance,j_gene,d_gene,CDR3nt,CDR3aa
TRBV6-1,NA,TRBJ1-1,NA,TGTGCCAGCAGTGAAGATCCTCTCGGGGGCACTGAAGCTTTCTTT,CASSEDPLGGTEAFF
TRBV10-1,NA,TRBJ2-1,NA,TGCGCCAGCAGTGACGGAATGTCTGTCGAGGATGAGCAGTTCTTC,CASSDGMSVEDEQFF
TRBV7-9,NA,TRBJ2-1,NA,TGTGCCAGCAGCCCGGCGGATCGACCCAATGAGCAGTTCTTC,CASSPADRPNEQFF
TRBV7-6,NA,TRBJ2-1,NA,TGTGCCAGCAGCTTAGAGATTGGATACAATGAGCAGTTCTTC,CASSLEIGYNEQFF
TRBV4-1,NA,TRBJ2-7,TRBD2,TGCGCCAGCAGCCAGAAGACTAGCGGGGGATACGAGCAGTACTTC,CASSQKTSGGYEQYF
TRBV5-6,NA,TRBJ1-2,NA,TGTGCCAGCAGCTGGGGACCGCCAGACTATGGCTACACCTTC,CASSWGPPDYGYTF
TRBV6-5,NA,TRBJ2-3,NA,TGTGCCAGCAGTTGGCACAGCACAGATACGCAGTATTTT,CASSWHSTDTQYF
TRBV6-1,NA,TRBJ1-5,NA,TGTGCCAGCACCGGTGCGGTCCTCAATCAGCCCCAGCATTTT,CASTGAVLNQPQHF
TRBV28,NA,TRBJ2-1,NA,TGTGCCAGCAGTTTGGGGGATTCGACTGAGCAGTTCTTC,CASSLGDSTEQFF
TRBV4-1,NA,TRBJ1-1,TRBD1,TGCGCCAGCAGCCAAGAAGGGGGCTCCACTGAAGCTTTCTTT,CASSQEGGSTEAFF
TRBV9,NA,TRBJ2-1,NA,TGTGCCAGCAGCATCGGGATCTCCTACAATGAGCAGTTCTTC,CASSIGISYNEQFF
TRBV9,NA,TRBJ2-3,TRBD2,TGTGCCAGCAGCGTAGATCAGGGACTAGCGGGAGTTACAGATACGCAGTATTTT,CASSVDQGLAGVTDTQYF
TRBV7-8,NA,TRBJ2-7,NA,TGTGCCAGCAGCTCAGAGGCGGGGGCAACCTACGAGCAGTACTTC,CASSSEAGATYEQYF
TRBV7-7,NA,TRBJ2-7,NA,TGTGCTAGCAGGTTGGGCCCGGAGCAGTACTTC,CASRLGPEQYF
TRBV27,NA,TRBJ2-5,NA,TGTGCCAGCAGTTTCTACGGGGAGACCCAGTACTTC,CASSFYGETQYF
TRBV5-1,NA,TRBJ2-1,NA,TGCGCCAGCAGGTTCCGCCTAGGCCTAAATGAGCAGTTCTTC,CASRFRLGLNEQFF
TRBV4-1,NA,TRBJ1-2,TRBD1,TGCGCCAGCAGCCCGGATCCACAAGGGGGCATTGGCTACACCTTC,CASSPDPQGGIGYTF
TRBV15,NA,TRBJ2-5,TRBD1,TGTGCCACCAGCGAACCCCGGGACAGAGAGACCCAGTACTTC,CATSEPRDRETQYF
TRBV5-8,NA,TRBJ2-5,NA,TGTGCCAGCAGCCAGGGGCCAGGAACCCAGTACTTC,CASSQGPGTQYF
TRBV11-2,once,TRBJ2-1,TRBD2,TGTGCCAGCACCTTCTTGGCGGGAGGGATCCACAATGAGCAGTTCTTC,CASTFLAGGIHNEQFF
TRBV27,NA,TRBJ2-2,NA,TGTGCCAGCAGTTTACTCAACACCGGGGAGCTGTTTTTT,CASSLLNTGELFF
TRBV19,NA,TRBJ2-1,TRBD2,TGTGCCAGTAGTATAGCGTCAGCGGGACGCAATGAGCAGTTCTTC,CASSIASAGRNEQFF
TRBV6-6,NA,TRBJ2-1,NA,TGTGCCAGCAGGGTGAGGACGGGATACAATGAGCAGTTCTTC,CASRVRTGYNEQFF
TRBV10-3,NA,TRBJ2-2,NA,TGTGCCATCAGTGACTCGGAGACCGGGGAGCTGTTTTTT,CAISDSETGELFF
TRBV19,NA,TRBJ2-7,NA,TGTGCCAGTAGCCTCGTCACGGATGGGTCCTACGAGCAGTACTTC,CASSLVTDGSYEQYF
TRBV6-5,NA,TRBJ1-1,NA,TGTGCCAGCAGTTATGGGGCCGGGAACACTGAAGCTTTCTTT,CASSYGAGNTEAFF
TRBV4-1,NA,TRBJ1-1,NA,TGCGCCAGCAGCCAGATTGGGCAAGACACTGAAGCTTTCTTT,CASSQIGQDTEAFF
TRBV7-2,NA,TRBJ2-5,TRBD2,TGTGCCAGCAGCCCAAAAAGGAGACTAGCGGGAGGGCCTCGAAAGACCCAGTACTTC,CASSPKRRLAGGPRKTQYF
TRBV12-5,NA,TRBJ2-5,NA,TGTGCTAGTGGTCCCCCCGAGGAAGAGACCCAGTACTTC,CASGPPEEETQYF
TRBV13,NA,TRBJ2-1,TRBD1,TGTGCCAGCAGCTGGGGACAGGGCAACGAGCAGTTCTTC,CASSWGQGNEQFF
TRBV9,NA,TRBJ1-4,TRBD1,TGTGCCAGCAGCGCCACAGGGGGAGGCGAAAAACTGTTTTTT,CASSATGGGEKLFF
TRBV7-9,NA,TRBJ1-6,NA,TGTGCCAGCAGCTTAGATGGGGGGAGCTCCTATAATTCACCCCTCCACTTT,CASSLDGGSSYNSPLHF
TRBV28,NA,TRBJ2-7,NA,TGTGCCAGCACCCTGTCCGGGGGACCCGAGCAGTACTTC,CASTLSGGPEQYF
TRBV5-1,NA,TRBJ2-7,NA,TGCGCCAGCAGCTTGAACGGGGCCGAGCAGTACTTC,CASSLNGAEQYF
TRBV30,NA,TRBJ2-3,NA,TGTGCCTGGAGTGTGGCAGGGCCTAAGGATACGCAGTATTTT,CAWSVAGPKDTQYF
TRBV30,once,TRBJ2-1,NA,TGTGCCTGGAGTGTACCGGGGCCAAGGGAGCAGTTCTTC,CAWSVPGPREQFF
TRBV27,NA,TRBJ1-1,NA,TGTGCCAGCAGTGCCCTGGAGGGGGTGAACACTGAAGCTTTCTTT,CASSALEGVNTEAFF
TRBV10-2,NA,TRBJ1-1,NA,TGCGCCAGCAGGGACTCCTTGAACACTGAAGCTTTCTTT,CASRDSLNTEAFF
TRBV13,NA,TRBJ2-4,NA,TGTGCCAGCAGCTCGAAGGACACAGCGGAGAACATTCAGTACTTC,CASSSKDTAENIQYF
TRBV25-1,NA,TRBJ1-1,NA,TGTGCCAGCAGCCCACTGTGGGACACTGAAGCTTTCTTT,CASSPLWDTEAFF
TRBV13,NA,TRBJ2-5,TRBD2,TGTGCCAGCAGCTTAGAGGGTAGCGGGGGGGCGGAGACCCAGTACTTC,CASSLEGSGGAETQYF
TRBV4-1,NA,TRBJ1-2,NA,TGCGCCAGCAGCCAAGATCTGGGCCCCGGCTATGGCTACACCTTC,CASSQDLGPGYGYTF
TRBV7-9,few,TRBJ1-1,NA,TGTGCCAGCAGCGACGGACGGGGGGCTATGAACACTGAAGCTTTCTTT,CASSDGRGAMNTEAFF
TRBV27,NA,TRBJ2-5,TRBD1,TGTGCCAGCAGTTTTCGACAGGGATGGGCCCAGTACTTC,CASSFRQGWAQYF
TRBV27,NA,TRBJ2-7,NA,TGTGCCAGCAGTTTTGAGGGGCCTTCCTACGAGCAGTACTTC,CASSFEGPSYEQYF
TRBV9,NA,TRBJ1-1,NA,TGTGCCAGCAGCCCCCGAGGGGTGAACACTGAAGCTTTCTTT,CASSPRGVNTEAFF
TRBV5-6,once,TRBJ2-7,NA,TGTGCCAGCAGCTTGGCCGGGGGGCGCGAGCAGTACTTC,CASSLAGGREQYF
TRBV4-3,NA,TRBJ2-7,TRBD2,TGCGCCAGCAGCCAAGAAACTAGCGGGAACTTCTACGAGCAGTACTTC,CASSQETSGNFYEQYF
TRBV14,NA,TRBJ2-7,NA,TGTGCCAGCAGCCAAGTTAGGCGGGGTCCCTACGAGCAGTACTTC,CASSQVRRGPYEQYF
TRBV5-6,once,TRBJ2-7,NA,TGTGCCAGCAGTTCAAGCTCCTACGAGCAGTACTTC,CASSSSSYEQYF
TRBV6-5,NA,TRBJ2-1,NA,TGTGCCAGCAGTTACGGTCGGACGGGAGCGAATAATGAGCAGTTCTTC,CASSYGRTGANNEQFF
TRBV7-9,once,TRBJ1-6,NA,TGTGCCAGCAGCAAAGCGGACCATAATTCACCCCTCCACTTT,CASSKADHNSPLHF
TRBV28,NA,TRBJ2-6,NA,TGTGCCAGCAGTCTTACAGGCTCTGGGGCCAACGTCCTGACTTTC,CASSLTGSGANVLTF
TRBV27,once,TRBJ2-7,NA,TGTGCCAGCAGTTTATCTTCGAGTATCGAGCAGTACTTC,CASSLSSSIEQYF